Reported below is one T cell receptor (beta chain). The antigen remains undetermined. Treatment given: oral pan-JAK inhibitor, 5-10 mg twice daily. Collected material from alopecia areata patients comprised lesional scalp punch biopsies and peripheral blood. Germline V gene data show CDR1 as MGHRA and CDR2 as YSYEKL. V dropped 8 bases and J dropped 4 bases, with 11 bases sitting between them. The CDR3 length is 12 residues. The data were taken from a study of CD8+ T cells in alopecia areata. Study-wide context: The study gave treated patients oral tofacitinib at 5 to 10 mg twice daily.

Study findings and constraints: Scalp and blood samples kept many expanded lesional clones throughout tofacitinib. Mice showed clearer TCR sharing than patients did, a gap that was possibly HLA-related.

RNA, once extracted, was reverse transcribed into cDNA for use as the sequencing template. Assay: immunoSEQ multiplex PCR; the TCRdb copy retains only in-frame clones and omits some. Seen here are some 150,000 clones, around 86% observed once, and the top ten hold less than 15%. The chain carries TRBV4-1 and TRBJ1-1; D is perhaps TRBD1 (6 bases). Sample: CD8+ T cells sorted from blood, taken at week 4, from a patient treated with tofacitinib. The source of this sequence is a human donor with alopecia areata. The CDR3 bases are TGCGCCAGCGGGGGCAGGGGCACTGAAGCTTTCTTT. Protein sequence: CASGGRGTEAFF.